The entry below describes one T cell receptor beta chain. The antigen is unknown. The assay was immunoSEQ multiplex PCR, and TCRdb's table has in-frame clones only and misses some. The sample lists some 45,000 clones; under 85% were seen once. These data belong to a study of lymphopenia after photon versus proton radiotherapy. Trimming cost V 5 bases and J 5 bases; bases outside gene matches: 2. The CDR3 loop spans 13 amino acids. From germline, CDR1 is SGHTA and CDR2 FQGNSA. Study outcomes and limitations: Larger post-nadir TCR diversity loss correlated inversely with survival in deceased patients. Post-nadir diversity loss with photons came from oligoclonal expansion, particularly CD8+ Temra cells. Only patients who died were analyzed for survival; proton advantage is unproven.

The chain couples TRBV7-2 to TRBJ1-4, with 7 bases identical to TRBD1. The sequencing here drew on peripheral blood, taken from a patient treated with proton-based radiotherapy. The TCR sequence derives from a woman aged 65 to 85 with pancreatic cancer. This CDR3 reads CASSPDRNEKLFF. The DNA of the CDR3 is TGTGCCAGCAGCCCGGACAGGAATGAAAAACTGTTTTTT.